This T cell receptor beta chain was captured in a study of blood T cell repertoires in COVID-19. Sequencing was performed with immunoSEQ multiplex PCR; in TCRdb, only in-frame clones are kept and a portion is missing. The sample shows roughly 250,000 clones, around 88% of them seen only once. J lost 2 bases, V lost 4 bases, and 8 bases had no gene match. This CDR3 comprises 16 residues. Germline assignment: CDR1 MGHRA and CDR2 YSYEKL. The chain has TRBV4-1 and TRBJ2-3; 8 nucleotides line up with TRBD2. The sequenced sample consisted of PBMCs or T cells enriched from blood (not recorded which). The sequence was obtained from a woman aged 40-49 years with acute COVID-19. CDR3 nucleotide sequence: TGCGCCAGCAGCCTAAAGAGCGGGGGAATCACAGATACGCAGTATTTT. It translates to CASSLKSGGITDTQYF.